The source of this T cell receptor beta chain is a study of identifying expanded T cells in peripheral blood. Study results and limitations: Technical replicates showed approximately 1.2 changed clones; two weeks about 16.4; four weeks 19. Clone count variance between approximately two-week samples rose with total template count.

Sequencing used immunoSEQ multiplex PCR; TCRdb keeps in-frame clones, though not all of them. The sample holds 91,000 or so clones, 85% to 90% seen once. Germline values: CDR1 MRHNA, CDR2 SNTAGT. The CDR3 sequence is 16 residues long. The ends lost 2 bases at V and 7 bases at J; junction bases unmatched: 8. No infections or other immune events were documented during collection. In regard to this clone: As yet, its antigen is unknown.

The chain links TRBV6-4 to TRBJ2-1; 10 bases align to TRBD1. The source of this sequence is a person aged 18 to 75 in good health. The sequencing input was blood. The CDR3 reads CASSDRDRGRRNEQFF. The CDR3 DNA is TGTGCCAGCAGTGACCGTGACAGGGGGCGCAGGAATGAGCAGTTCTTC.